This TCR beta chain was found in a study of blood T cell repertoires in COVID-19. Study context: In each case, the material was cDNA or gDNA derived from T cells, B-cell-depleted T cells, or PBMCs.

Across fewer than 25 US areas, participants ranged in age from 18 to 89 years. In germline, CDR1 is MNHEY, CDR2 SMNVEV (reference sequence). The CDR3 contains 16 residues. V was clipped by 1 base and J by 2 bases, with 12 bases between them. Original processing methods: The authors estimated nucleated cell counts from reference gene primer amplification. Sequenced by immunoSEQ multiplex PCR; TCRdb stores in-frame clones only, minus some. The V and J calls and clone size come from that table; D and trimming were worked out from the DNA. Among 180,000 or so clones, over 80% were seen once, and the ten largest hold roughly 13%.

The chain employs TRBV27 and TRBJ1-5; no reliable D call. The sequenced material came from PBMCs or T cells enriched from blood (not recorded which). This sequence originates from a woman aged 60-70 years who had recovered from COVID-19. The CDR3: CASSLYPPSGNQPQHF. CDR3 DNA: TGTGCCAGCAGTTTATATCCTCCGTCGGGCAATCAGCCCCAGCATTTT.